The 31 T cell receptor beta chains given below trace back to one sample, sequenced in a study of blood T cell repertoires in COVID-19. Using immunoSEQ multiplex PCR, the repertoire was profiled, and TCRdb retains in-frame clones only, with some absent. This table holds 320,000 or so clones, about 87% found once. Specimen: PBMCs or T cells enriched from blood (not recorded which). These receptors all come from a young man who had recovered from COVID-19.

J is TRBJ2-3 and V is TRBV7-3, with 8 positions matching TRBD1. V shed 1 base and J 4 bases; nucleotides not matched to a gene: 4. In germline, CDR1 is SGHTA, CDR2 FQGTGA. The CDR3 runs to 15 residues. CDR3 in DNA: TGTGCCAGCAGCTTAAAGGGGACAGGTTCAGATACGCAGTATTTT. This codes for CASSLKGTGSDTQYF.

The chain has TRBV2 and TRBJ2-1; 12 bases align to TRBD2. Germline V gene data show CDR1 as SNHLY and CDR2 as FYNNEI. The CDR3 extends over 20 amino acids. J gave up 0 bases and V 7 bases, and 16 bases lay outside the gene matches. The CDR3 loop is CASKGKLETSGGLSYNEQFF. The DNA for the CDR3 is TGTGCCAGCAAAGGAAAGCTGGAGACTAGCGGGGGCCTCTCCTACAATGAGCAGTTCTTC.

The chain combines TRBV27 with TRBJ2-2, with 7 bases lining up with TRBD2. The trim removed 6 bases at V and 5 bases at J, leaving 3 bases unmatched. Germline loops: CDR1 MNHEY, CDR2 SMNVEV (reference sequence). The CDR3 length is 13 residues. CDR3 coding DNA: TGTGCCAGCAGCGGGGGGTGGACCGGGGAGCTGTTTTTT. It is translated as CASSGGWTGELFF.

This CDR3 is CASSQTGSTQYF. The CDR3 bases are TGTGCCAGCAGCCAGACAGGTTCGACGCAGTATTTT. This chain uses TRBV3-1 (or the pseudogene TRBV3-2) with TRBJ2-3; D may be TRBD1 (6 bases). Between the trimmed V and J ends, which lost 3 bases and 9 bases, there was a span of 10 bases. This CDR3 contains 12 residues. Germline V gene data show CDR1 as LGHDT and CDR2 as YNNKEL (reference sequence).

This clone was found a few times. The chain combines TRBV15 with TRBJ1-5, with D tentatively TRBD1 (5 bases). The CDR3 is 13 residues long. With 5 bases removed from V and 7 bases from J, the gap between germline ends came to 12 bases. Germline V gene sequence: CDR1 LNHNV, CDR2 YYDKDF (reference sequence). The CDR3 coding sequence is TGTGCCACCAGCTTCCGGGGGATACAGCCCCAGCATTTT. Its protein is CATSFRGIQPQHF. Combining the CDR3 with reference TRBV15 and TRBJ1-5 gives the whole variable domain DAMVIQNPRYQVTQFGKPVTLSCSQTLNHNVMYWYQQKSSQAPKLLFHYYDKDFNNEADTPDNFQSRRPNTSFCFLDIRSPGLGDTAMYLCATSFRGIQPQHFGDGTRLSIL.

This chain links TRBV28 with TRBJ1-1; no reliable D call. Germline V lookup: CDR1 MDHEN, CDR2 SYDVKM. V lost 3 bases, J lost 5 bases, and 4 bases lay in between. This CDR3 is 11 amino acids long. The CDR3 DNA sequence: TGTGCCAGCAGTTTGAGGACTGAAGCTTTCTTT. This encodes CASSLRTEAFF.

V gene TRBV9 combines with J gene TRBJ2-2; 8 nucleotides line up with TRBD2. The CDR3 consists of 16 residues. Germline V gene lookup returns CDR1 SGDLS and CDR2 YYNGEE. The trim removed 4 bases at V and 8 bases at J, leaving 13 bases unmatched. CDR3: CASSQTGTSTSGELFF. The CDR3 DNA follows: TGTGCCAGCAGCCAAACCGGGACTAGTACGTCAGGGGAGCTGTTTTTT.

The gene calls are TRBV28 and TRBJ2-7, with D possibly TRBD1 on 5 matching bases. The V gene's germline CDR1 is MDHEN and CDR2 SYDVKM. The CDR3 spans 14 residues. V was cut by 7 bases and J by 5 bases, with 18 bases left in between. The CDR3 nucleotides are TGTGCCAGCAACCCTTCAAACAGGCCCCACGAGCAGTACTTC. Protein sequence: CASNPSNRPHEQYF. The whole variable domain, remainder taken from reference TRBV28 and TRBJ2-7, is DVKVTQSSRYLVKRTGEKVFLECVQDMDHENMFWYRQDPGLGLRLIYFSYDVKMKEKGDIPEGYSVSREKKERFSLILESASTNQTSMYLCASNPSNRPHEQYFGPGTRLTVT.

The CDR3 loop reads CASSRGGQPQHF. The CDR3, as DNA: TGTGCCAGCAGCAGGGGTGGTCAGCCCCAGCATTTT. The gene calls are TRBV12-3 or TRBV12-4 and TRBJ1-5, with a tentative D call TRBD1 (6 bases). V gave up 6 bases and J gave up 6 bases, with 9 bases separating them. The CDR3 is 12 residues long.

As DNA, the CDR3 is TGTGCCAGCAGCTTCGCCGGCCTAGGGGACAATGAGCAGTTCTTC. Amino acids: CASSFAGLGDNEQFF. V gene TRBV7-8 combines with J gene TRBJ2-1; TRBD1 might be the D (5 bases). The CDR3 runs to 15 residues. Looked up from germline, CDR1 is SGHVS and CDR2 is FQNEAQ. V was cut by 3 bases and J by 5 bases, with 14 bases left in between. Using reference TRBV7-8 and TRBJ2-1 for the parts outside the CDR3, the full variable domain is GAGVSQSPRYKVAKRGQDVALRCDPISGHVSLFWYQQALGQGPEFLTYFQNEAQLDKSGLPSDRFFAERPEGSVSTLKIQRTQQEDSAVYLCASSFAGLGDNEQFFGPGTRLTVL.

The gene calls are TRBV30 and TRBJ1-2; 7 nucleotides match TRBD1. The germline V gene encodes CDR1 GTSNPN and CDR2 SVGIG (reference sequence). The trim removed 0 bases at V and 0 bases at J, leaving 16 bases unmatched. The CDR3 contains 19 residues. The CDR3 loop reads CAWSVEYRDRIDTNYGYTF. The CDR3, as DNA: TGTGCCTGGAGTGTAGAATACCGGGACAGAATTGATACTAACTATGGCTACACCTTC.

The chain employs TRBV5-1 and TRBJ2-7; 9 bases map to TRBD1. The CDR3 totals 18 residues. Germline CDR1 reads SGHRS; CDR2 reads YFSETQ. V lost 4 bases, J lost 2 bases, and 16 bases stayed unmatched. The CDR3 reads CASSAGQGLGTYPYEQYF. The CDR3 bases are TGCGCCAGCAGCGCGGGACAGGGCTTAGGTACCTATCCCTACGAGCAGTACTTC.

This chain links TRBV9 with TRBJ1-6; perhaps TRBD1 as D (6 bases). The V end lost 0 bases, the J end lost 7 bases, and 11 bases lay between the germline ends. This CDR3 region has 15 residues. The germline V gene encodes CDR1 SGDLS and CDR2 YYNGEE. This chain's CDR3 is CASSVGGQGNSPLHF. DNA for the CDR3: TGTGCCAGCAGCGTAGGGGGGCAGGGGAATTCACCCCTCCACTTT.

The gene calls are TRBV19 and TRBJ1-1, with a weak D call TRBD1 (6 bases). V was clipped by 7 bases and J by 1 base, with 19 bases between them. Germline CDR1 reads LNHDA; CDR2 reads SQIVND (reference sequence). The CDR3 is made up of 16 amino acids. The CDR3 region has the DNA TGTGCCAGTACCCCAAGAAGACAGGTTCAGAACACTGAAGCTTTCTTT. Amino acid sequence: CASTPRRQVQNTEAFF.

V usage is TRBV6-5 and J usage is TRBJ2-2; possible D gene TRBD1, 6 bases. Looked up from germline, CDR1 is MNHEY and CDR2 is SVGAGI. Trimming took off 0 bases at V and 3 bases at J, with 8 bases between the two ends. The length of the CDR3 is 15 residues. The CDR3 region is CASSYSQGDTGELFF. The CDR3 DNA is TGTGCCAGCAGTTACTCACAGGGAGACACCGGGGAGCTGTTTTTT.

This clone was seen only once. This rearrangement joins TRBV28 to TRBJ1-1; the match to TRBD1 covers 7 bases. The CDR3 loop spans 14 amino acids. Germline V gene lookup returns CDR1 MDHEN and CDR2 SYDVKM. Germline trimming cut 5 bases from V and 0 bases from J; bases unmatched to any gene: 3. CDR3 DNA: TGTGCCAGCAGTGGGACAGTCATGAACACTGAAGCTTTCTTT. Its translation: CASSGTVMNTEAFF.

The rearrangement joins TRBV5-4 to TRBJ2-5; 13 bases are a match to TRBD2. This CDR3 comprises 14 residues. In germline, CDR1 is SGHNT, CDR2 YYREEE (reference sequence). J gave up 7 bases and V 0 bases, and 0 bases lay outside the gene matches. The CDR3 sequence: CASSLGLAGGTQYF. CDR3 nucleotides: TGTGCCAGCAGCTTGGGACTAGCGGGGGGGACCCAGTACTTC.

The rearrangement uses TRBV6-1 and TRBJ1-3, with D possibly being TRBD1 (6 bases). The V end was cut by 2 bases, the J end by 4 bases, with 15 bases between. Germline CDR1 is MNHNS and CDR2 is SASEGT. This CDR3 is 16 amino acids long. DNA of the CDR3: TGTGCCAGCAGTGAATTGCTCAGGGGTTCGGGAAACACCATATATTTT. Residues: CASSELLRGSGNTIYF.

This chain uses TRBV21-1 with TRBJ1-6. TRBV21-1 is labeled a pseudogene. This CDR3 has 15 residues. The CDR3 DNA reads as TGTGCCAGCAGCGCCGGGGGACTCTTTGATTCACCCCTCCACTTT. Encoded protein: CASSAGGLFDSPLHF.

The chain's CDR3 is CASSPGQNTEAFF. In nucleotides, the CDR3 is TGTGCCAGCAGCCCGGGACAGAACACTGAAGCTTTCTTT. The chain recombines TRBV9 with TRBJ1-1; a weak D match, TRBD1 (6 bases). The V gene lost 4 bases and the J gene lost 1 base, with 8 bases spanning the gap. The CDR3 has 13 amino acids. Germline CDR1 is SGDLS and CDR2 is YYNGEE.

The chain carries TRBV27 and TRBJ2-1, with TRBD2 matching 10 bases. Germline values: CDR1 MNHEY, CDR2 SMNVEV (reference sequence). The CDR3 runs 14 residues. V trimming: 5 bases; J trimming: 6 bases; junction bases outside the gene matches: 4. CDR3 protein: CASSLAGVFNEQFF. Written as DNA, the CDR3 is TGTGCCAGCAGTCTAGCGGGGGTCTTCAATGAGCAGTTCTTC.

J is TRBJ2-5 and V is TRBV28; 10 bases are shared with TRBD2. There are 19 residues in the CDR3. V was clipped by 4 bases and J by 1 base; unmatched bases: 15. Germline V gene sequence: CDR1 MDHEN, CDR2 SYDVKM. As DNA, the CDR3 is TGTGCCAGCAGTTCCCACGGGCTAGCGGGGGTGTCCTCCCAAGAGACCCAGTACTTC. Protein sequence: CASSSHGLAGVSSQETQYF.

This rearrangement joins TRBV5-5 to TRBJ1-2, with 9 nucleotides matching TRBD1. After removal of 4 bases from V and 7 bases from J, the junction contained 5 bases not matched to a gene. Germline lookup yields CDR1 SGHKS and CDR2 YYEKEE (reference sequence). The CDR3 spans 13 residues. CDR3: CASSRTGAGGYTF. CDR3 in DNA: TGTGCCAGCAGCAGGACAGGGGCGGGTGGCTACACCTTC.

V usage is TRBV23-1 and J usage is TRBJ1-4, with 9 bases that match TRBD1. TRBV23-1 is assigned to the ORF class and has an uncertain function. This CDR3 is 16 amino acids long. The V and J ends lost 2 bases and 7 bases, in that order; junction bases with no gene match: 8. The chain's CDR3 is CASSQIIDRGSEKLFF. The CDR3 DNA is TGCGCCAGCAGTCAAATCATCGACAGGGGGTCTGAAAAACTGTTTTTT.

The chain recombines TRBV10-3 with TRBJ2-3; maybe TRBD1 (5 bases). Per the germline V gene, CDR1 is ENHRY and CDR2 is SYGVKD. This CDR3 is built from 15 residues. The V gene lost 2 bases and the J gene lost 1 base, with 10 bases spanning the gap. Written as DNA, the CDR3 is TGTGCCATCAGTGAGGGCAGGGTGGGCACAGATACGCAGTATTTT. Its translation: CAISEGRVGTDTQYF.

The gene calls are TRBV27 and TRBJ1-6; 9 bases fit TRBD1. J was trimmed by 4 bases and V by 6 bases; bases with no gene match: 7. The CDR3 runs 16 residues. Germline CDR1 is MNHEY and CDR2 is SMNVEV (reference sequence). The chain's CDR3 is CASRGGTGKYNSPLHF. Written as DNA, the CDR3 is TGTGCCAGCAGAGGCGGGACAGGGAAATATAATTCACCCCTCCACTTT.

This clone occurred once. This chain uses TRBV12-3 or TRBV12-4 with TRBJ2-5; the D is unclear. This CDR3 is built from 11 residues. V lost 5 bases and J 5 bases, leaving 6 bases between the germline ends. In nucleotides, the CDR3 is TGTGCCAGCAGTATCCTGGAGACCCAGTACTTC. As protein: CASSILETQYF.

The rearrangement links TRBV7-3 to TRBJ2-3, with 11 bases that match TRBD2. The CDR3 runs to 15 residues. Germline V lookup: CDR1 SGHTA, CDR2 FQGTGA. After removal of 5 bases from V and 7 bases from J, the junction contained 8 bases not matched to a gene. CDR3 coding DNA: TGTGCCAGCAGCGACCTAGCGGGGGGATATAATACGCAGTATTTT. Protein: CASSDLAGGYNTQYF.

This chain joins TRBV9 and TRBJ1-2; 9 bases are a match to TRBD1. Looked up from germline, CDR1 is SGDLS and CDR2 is YYNGEE. This CDR3 spans 14 amino acids. Unmatched junction bases numbered 6, after V lost 3 bases and J lost 6 bases. This CDR3 is CASSARTGADGYTF. Here the CDR3 DNA reads TGTGCCAGCAGCGCTCGGACAGGGGCGGATGGCTACACCTTC.

The J gene is TRBJ2-3, the V gene TRBV19; TRBD2 agrees at 14 bases. V trimming: 3 bases; J trimming: 4 bases; junction bases outside the gene matches: 6. This CDR3 contains 17 residues. The V gene's germline CDR1 is LNHDA and CDR2 SQIVND (reference sequence). CDR3 loop: CASSIVGLAGGSDTQYF. CDR3 DNA sequence: TGTGCCAGTAGTATCGTTGGACTAGCGGGGGGCTCAGATACGCAGTATTTT.

This chain connects TRBV1 to TRBJ2-7; TRBD2 was called by the table and not checked on the DNA. TRBV1 is a known pseudogene. The CDR3 spans 15 residues. The CDR3 DNA sequence: TGCACCGTGCCTAGCGGGAGTAACCTCTCCTACGAGCAGTACTTC. Amino acids: CTVPSGSNLSYEQYF.